The 15 T cell receptor beta chains presented below share a single source sample, sequenced in a study of monozygotic twins with inflammatory bowel disease. TCRdb reanalyzed the 5' RACE reads and collapses them to one entry per CDR3 protein, without DNA. In total, the table holds about 210,000 distinct CDR3 sequences. Input material: blood. The receptors shown here come from a human donor with ulcerative colitis or Crohn's disease, or a healthy co-twin of an affected twin (not recorded which).

The V and J genes are TRBV3-1 and TRBJ1-3. Germline V gene sequence: CDR1 LGHDT, CDR2 YNNKEL (reference sequence). The length of the CDR3 is 13 residues. The CDR3 sequence: CASSQDRGNTIYF.

The J gene is TRBJ1-6, the V gene TRBV20-1; absent DNA, TCRdb's TRBD1 call cannot be checked. CDR1 is DFQATT, CDR2 SNEGSKA, per germline (reference sequence). This CDR3 spans 13 amino acids. CDR3 loop: CSAGMRGNSPLHF.

V and J are TRBV20-1 and TRBJ2-7; TCRdb gives TRBD2 as the D gene, but with no DNA this cannot be confirmed. This CDR3 spans 15 amino acids. The germline V gene has CDR1 DFQATT and CDR2 SNEGSKA (reference sequence). CDR3 protein: CSAVPGGLGVYEQYF.

The chain couples TRBV20-1 to TRBJ1-4. This CDR3 region has 12 residues. Per germline, CDR1 DFQATT and CDR2 SNEGSKA (reference sequence). The CDR3 protein is CSADNQREKLFF.

V and J are TRBV12-3 or TRBV12-4 and TRBJ2-7; TCRdb's D call of TRBD1 is untestable without DNA. The CDR3 length is 14 residues. CDR3 sequence: CASSLRPRGYEQYF.

This chain links TRBV13 with TRBJ1-2; the TCRdb call, TRBD1, lacks DNA for checking. Germline CDR1 reads PRHDT; CDR2 reads FYEKMQ (reference sequence). The CDR3 is 17 amino acids. The CDR3 protein is CASSLIGRGRFFYGYTF.

The V call is TRBV6-2 or TRBV6-3, the J call TRBJ2-7; TCRdb's D call, TRBD1, is unchecked because there is no DNA. The CDR3 is 15 residues long. Germline V gene sequence: CDR1 MNHEY, CDR2 SVGEGT. The CDR3 here is CASTPSDSSSYEQYF.

The V and J genes are TRBV20-1 and TRBJ1-1; there is no DNA to check the TCRdb D call of TRBD1. CDR3 length: 14 amino acids. Germline loops: CDR1 DFQATT, CDR2 SNEGSKA (reference sequence). The CDR3 here is CSARSGGGATEAFF.

The chain joins TRBV19 to TRBJ1-2. The CDR3 sequence is 14 residues long. Germline V gives CDR1 LNHDA, CDR2 SQIVND (reference sequence). CDR3 loop: CASSLMTGIDGYTF.

The genes are TRBV29-1 and TRBJ2-3. Per germline, CDR1 SQVTM and CDR2 ANQGSEA. The length of the CDR3 is 13 residues. CDR3 amino acids: CSVERTSTDTQYF.

The chain has TRBV12-3 or TRBV12-4 and TRBJ1-5. CDR3 length: 14 amino acids. CDR3: CASRVGLGNQPQHF.

The chain employs TRBV20-1 and TRBJ2-5; TCRdb's D gene call, TRBD1, goes unchecked for lack of DNA. The CDR3 has 12 amino acids. Germline CDR1 is DFQATT and CDR2 is SNEGSKA (reference sequence). CDR3 sequence reads: CSALGIQETQYF.

CDR3: CSAVGGRASYEQYF. V usage is TRBV20-1 and J usage is TRBJ2-7; the TCRdb D gene call, TRBD2, has no DNA to confirm it. CDR1 is DFQATT and CDR2 is SNEGSKA in the germline V gene (reference sequence). The CDR3 has 14 residues.

CDR3: CASSVSVAKETQYF. The chain carries TRBV6-1 and TRBJ2-5. The CDR3 contains 14 residues. Germline values: CDR1 MNHNS, CDR2 SASEGT.

The V gene is TRBV12-3 or TRBV12-4, the J gene TRBJ1-2; TCRdb's D gene call, TRBD1, goes unchecked for lack of DNA. The CDR3 runs 13 residues. CDR3 sequence: CASSPATLNGYTF.